The next 6 T cell receptor beta chains were all read from a single sample in a study of blood T cell repertoires in COVID-19 (dated by TCRdb to about 2020). Libraries were prepared through the immunoSEQ multiplex PCR assay. In TCRdb, the immuneACCESS table is reduced to in-frame sequences with V and J assigned. These tables do not hold every clone; where another copy was compared, an unresolved V gene accounts for under half, and the others remain unexplained. The sample table lists 250,000 or so clones, around 88% of them with a count of one. The top ten clones comprise roughly 1.4% of the sample. The sample consisted of peripheral blood. The receptors shown here come from a man older than 75 with acute or convalescent COVID-19.

This clone was found once. V is TRBV9 and J is TRBJ2-3; 7 bases are a match to TRBD2. In germline, CDR1 is SGDLS, CDR2 YYNGEE. The CDR3 runs 16 residues. The V gene end was trimmed by 0 bases and the J gene end by 0 bases; junction bases not matched to a gene: 4. The CDR3 region is CASSVGNSGSTDTQYF. DNA for the CDR3: TGTGCCAGCAGCGTAGGAAATAGCGGGAGCACAGATACGCAGTATTTT.

The chain has TRBV7-3 and TRBJ2-3; 8 nucleotides align to TRBD1. The CDR3 is 14 residues long. Germline assignment: CDR1 SGHTA and CDR2 FQGTGA. Losses at the gene ends were 4 bases for V and 8 bases for J; bases not matched to a gene: 8. The CDR3: CASSSDREGGTQYF. In DNA form, the CDR3 reads TGTGCCAGCAGCTCGGACAGGGAAGGGGGTACGCAGTATTTT.

V gene TRBV6-5 combines with J gene TRBJ1-3; D gene ambiguous. There are 16 residues in the CDR3. CDR1 MNHEY and CDR2 SVGAGI come from the germline V gene. V shed 0 bases and J shed 0 bases, with 9 bases lying between them. The CDR3 DNA reads TGTGCCAGCAGTTACTCCCGGGGTATCTCTGGAAACACCATATATTTT. This gives the protein CASSYSRGISGNTIYF.

This chain connects TRBV29-1 to TRBJ2-3; the D is unclear. Between the trimmed V and J ends, which lost 6 bases and 2 bases, there was a span of 6 bases. The CDR3 extends over 11 amino acids. In germline, CDR1 is SQVTM, CDR2 ANQGSEA. The CDR3 region has the DNA TGCAGCGTAGCCCACACAGATACGCAGTATTTT. Its translation: CSVAHTDTQYF.

V is TRBV5-1 and J is TRBJ2-2; 7 bases are a match to TRBD1. This CDR3 is built from 16 residues. V was clipped by 4 bases and J by 5 bases; unmatched bases: 11. CDR1 is SGHRS, CDR2 YFSETQ, per germline. DNA for the CDR3: TGCGCCAGCAGCCGGACAAGGGGGCGGGTTACCGGGGAGCTGTTTTTT. It is translated as CASSRTRGRVTGELFF.

This clone was seen just once. V and J are TRBV9 and TRBJ2-7, with 9 bases aligning to TRBD1. After removal of 0 bases from V and 6 bases from J, the junction contained 4 bases not matched to a gene. The CDR3 loop spans 14 amino acids. The germline gives CDR1 SGDLS, CDR2 YYNGEE. The CDR3 DNA reads as TGTGCCAGCAGCGTAGGGGACAGGGCCTCCGAGCAGTACTTC. It specifies CASSVGDRASEQYF.